This entry describes one TCR beta chain. This sample is part of a study of technical replicates of blood from several donors. Per the germline V gene, CDR1 is MDHEN and CDR2 is SYDVKM. V was pared by 3 bases and J by 3 bases, with 8 bases between. CDR3 length: 14 amino acids. Repertoires were generated with immunoSEQ multiplex PCR, while TCRdb's copy carries only in-frame clones and drops some. The sample records approximately 75,000 clones, around 97% being singletons. What was sequenced was T cells isolated from PBMCs. This receptor was obtained from a human donor in good health. The gene calls are TRBV28 and TRBJ1-4, with D possibly matching TRBD1 (5 bases). This CDR3 reads CASSFTGPNEKLFF. DNA of the CDR3: TGTGCCAGCAGTTTTACAGGTCCTAATGAAAAACTGTTTTTT.